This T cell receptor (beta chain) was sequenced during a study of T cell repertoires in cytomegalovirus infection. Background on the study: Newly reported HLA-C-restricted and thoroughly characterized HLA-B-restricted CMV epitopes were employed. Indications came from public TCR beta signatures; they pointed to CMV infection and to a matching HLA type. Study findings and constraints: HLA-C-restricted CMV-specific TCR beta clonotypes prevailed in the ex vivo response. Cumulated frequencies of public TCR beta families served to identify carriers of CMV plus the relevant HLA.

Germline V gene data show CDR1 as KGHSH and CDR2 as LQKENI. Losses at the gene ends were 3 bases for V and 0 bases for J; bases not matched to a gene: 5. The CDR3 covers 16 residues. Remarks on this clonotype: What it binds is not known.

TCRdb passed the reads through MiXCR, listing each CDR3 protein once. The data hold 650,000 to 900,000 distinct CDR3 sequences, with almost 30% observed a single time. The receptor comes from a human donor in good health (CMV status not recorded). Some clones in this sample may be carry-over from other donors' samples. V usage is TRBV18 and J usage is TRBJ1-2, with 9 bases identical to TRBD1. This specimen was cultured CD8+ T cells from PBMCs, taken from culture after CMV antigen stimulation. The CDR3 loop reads CASSPSTGGANYGYTF. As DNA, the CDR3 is TGTGCCAGCTCACCCTCCACAGGGGGCGCTAACTATGGCTACACCTTC.